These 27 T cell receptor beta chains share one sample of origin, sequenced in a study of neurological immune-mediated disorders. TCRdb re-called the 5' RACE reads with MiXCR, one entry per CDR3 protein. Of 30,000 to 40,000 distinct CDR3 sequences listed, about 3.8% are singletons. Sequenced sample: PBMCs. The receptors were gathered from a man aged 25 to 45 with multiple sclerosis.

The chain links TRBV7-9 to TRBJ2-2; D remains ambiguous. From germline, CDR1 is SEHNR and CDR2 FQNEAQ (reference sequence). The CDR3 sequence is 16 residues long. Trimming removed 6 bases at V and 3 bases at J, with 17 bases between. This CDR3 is CASSWPRPTDTGELFF. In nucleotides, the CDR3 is TGTGCCAGCAGTTGGCCCCGCCCCACTGACACCGGGGAGCTGTTTTTT. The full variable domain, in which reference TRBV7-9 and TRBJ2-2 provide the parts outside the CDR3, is DTGVSQNPRHKITKRGQNVTFRCDPISEHNRLYWYRQTLGQGPEFLTYFQNEAQLEKSRLLSDRFSAERPKGSFSTLEIQRTEQGDSAMYLCASSWPRPTDTGELFFGEGSRLTVL.

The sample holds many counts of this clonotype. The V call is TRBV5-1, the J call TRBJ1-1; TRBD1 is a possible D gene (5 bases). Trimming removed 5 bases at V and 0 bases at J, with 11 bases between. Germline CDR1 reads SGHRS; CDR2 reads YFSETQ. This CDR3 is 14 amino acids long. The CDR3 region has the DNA TGCGCCAGCAGGATGGGGGGAATGAACACTGAAGCTTTCTTT. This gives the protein CASRMGGMNTEAFF. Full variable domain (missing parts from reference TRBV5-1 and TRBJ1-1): KAGVTQTPRYLIKTRGQQVTLSCSPISGHRSVSWYQQTPGQGLQFLFEYFSETQRNKGNFPGRFSGRQFSNSRSEMNVSTLELGDSALYLCASRMGGMNTEAFFGQGTRLTVV.

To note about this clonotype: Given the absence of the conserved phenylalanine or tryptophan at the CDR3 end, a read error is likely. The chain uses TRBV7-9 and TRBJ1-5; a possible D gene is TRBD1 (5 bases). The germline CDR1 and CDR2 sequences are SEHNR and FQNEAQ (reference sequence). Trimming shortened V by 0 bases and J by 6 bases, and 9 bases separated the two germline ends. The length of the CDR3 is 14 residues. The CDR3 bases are TGTGCCAGCAGCTTAGCAGGGGAGGGTCAGCCCCAGCATAAT. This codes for CASSLAGEGQPQHN.

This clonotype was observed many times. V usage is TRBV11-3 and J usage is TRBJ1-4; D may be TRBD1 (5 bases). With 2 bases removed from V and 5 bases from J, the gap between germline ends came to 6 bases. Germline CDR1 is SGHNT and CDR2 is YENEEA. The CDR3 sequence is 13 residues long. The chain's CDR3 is CASSLRTNEKLFF. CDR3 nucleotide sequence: TGTGCCAGCAGCTTACGGACAAATGAAAAACTGTTTTTT.

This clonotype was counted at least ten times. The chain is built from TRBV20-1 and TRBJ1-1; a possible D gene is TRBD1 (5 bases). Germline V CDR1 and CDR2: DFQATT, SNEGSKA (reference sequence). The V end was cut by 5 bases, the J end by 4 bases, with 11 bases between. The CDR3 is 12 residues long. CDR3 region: CSASGLGTEAFF. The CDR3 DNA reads TGCAGTGCTTCAGGGTTAGGCACTGAAGCTTTCTTT.

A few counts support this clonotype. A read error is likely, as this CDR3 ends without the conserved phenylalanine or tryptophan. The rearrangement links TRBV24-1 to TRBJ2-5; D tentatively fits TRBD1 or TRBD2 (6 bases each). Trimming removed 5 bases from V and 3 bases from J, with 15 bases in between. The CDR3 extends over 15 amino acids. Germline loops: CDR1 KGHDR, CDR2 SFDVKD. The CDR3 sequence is CATSVFGGTKETQYC. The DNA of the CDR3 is TGTGCCACCAGTGTCTTTGGGGGGACAAAAGAGACCCAGTACTGC.

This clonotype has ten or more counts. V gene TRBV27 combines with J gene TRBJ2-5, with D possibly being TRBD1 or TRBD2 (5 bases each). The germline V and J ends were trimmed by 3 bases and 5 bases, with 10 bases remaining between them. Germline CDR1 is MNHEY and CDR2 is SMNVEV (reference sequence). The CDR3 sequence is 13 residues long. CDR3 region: CASSFTGAETQYF. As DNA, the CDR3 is TGTGCCAGCAGTTTCACCGGGGCGGAGACCCAGTACTTC.

CDR3 nucleotides: TGTGCCAGCAGCTGGGGGGGTGAGCAGTACTTC. As protein: CASSWGGEQYF. V usage is TRBV7-9 and J usage is TRBJ2-7; 7 nucleotides line up with TRBD2. V dropped 4 bases and J dropped 7; count of bases not matched to a gene: 1. Germline-derived CDR1 and CDR2 are SEHNR and FQNEAQ (reference sequence). This CDR3 spans 11 amino acids.

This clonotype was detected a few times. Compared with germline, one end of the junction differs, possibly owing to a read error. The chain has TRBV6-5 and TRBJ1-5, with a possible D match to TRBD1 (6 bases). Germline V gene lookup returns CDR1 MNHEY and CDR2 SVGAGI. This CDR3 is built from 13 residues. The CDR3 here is CATSPSGDQPQNF. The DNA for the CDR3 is TGTGCCACCTCCCCTTCAGGGGATCAGCCCCAGAATTTT.

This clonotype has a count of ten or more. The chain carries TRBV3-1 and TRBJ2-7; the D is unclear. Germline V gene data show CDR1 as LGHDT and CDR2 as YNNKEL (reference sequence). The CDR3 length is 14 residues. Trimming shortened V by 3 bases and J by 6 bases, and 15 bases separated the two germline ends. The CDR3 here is CASSHLGPLGEQYF. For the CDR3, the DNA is TGTGCCAGCAGCCACTTGGGCCCCCTGGGCGAGCAGTACTTC.

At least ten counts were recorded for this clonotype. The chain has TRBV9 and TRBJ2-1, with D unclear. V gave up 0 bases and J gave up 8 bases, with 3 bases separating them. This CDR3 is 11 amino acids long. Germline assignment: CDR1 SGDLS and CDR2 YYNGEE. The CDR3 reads CASSVGDEQFF. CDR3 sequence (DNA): TGTGCCAGCAGCGTAGGGGATGAGCAGTTCTTC.

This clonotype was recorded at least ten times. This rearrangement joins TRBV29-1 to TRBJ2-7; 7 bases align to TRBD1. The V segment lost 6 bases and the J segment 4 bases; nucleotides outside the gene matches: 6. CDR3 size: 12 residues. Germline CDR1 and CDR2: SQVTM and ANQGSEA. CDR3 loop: CSVLTGPYEQYF. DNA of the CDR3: TGCAGCGTCCTGACAGGGCCTTACGAGCAGTACTTC.

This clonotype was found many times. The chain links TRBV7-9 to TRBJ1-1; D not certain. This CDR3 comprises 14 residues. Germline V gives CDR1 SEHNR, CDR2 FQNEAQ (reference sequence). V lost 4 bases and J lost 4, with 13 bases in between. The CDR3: CASSSLGGGTEAFF. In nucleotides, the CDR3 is TGTGCCAGCAGCTCCTTAGGTGGCGGCACTGAAGCTTTCTTT.

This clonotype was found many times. The CDR3: CASSSGASGGRTDTQYF. In DNA, the CDR3 is TGTGCCAGCAGCTCAGGGGCTAGCGGGGGCCGCACAGATACGCAGTATTTT. V usage is TRBV7-9 and J usage is TRBJ2-3, with 10 bases matching TRBD2. This CDR3 region has 17 residues. Germline loops: CDR1 SEHNR, CDR2 FQNEAQ (reference sequence). The ends lost 4 bases at V and 1 base at J; junction bases unmatched: 8.

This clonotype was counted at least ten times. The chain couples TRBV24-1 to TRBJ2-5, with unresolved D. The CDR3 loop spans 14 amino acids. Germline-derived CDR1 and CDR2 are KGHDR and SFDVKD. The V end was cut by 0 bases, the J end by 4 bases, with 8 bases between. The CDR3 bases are TGTGCCACCAGTGATTTGCAAACGGGAGAGACCCAGTACTTC. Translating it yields CATSDLQTGETQYF.

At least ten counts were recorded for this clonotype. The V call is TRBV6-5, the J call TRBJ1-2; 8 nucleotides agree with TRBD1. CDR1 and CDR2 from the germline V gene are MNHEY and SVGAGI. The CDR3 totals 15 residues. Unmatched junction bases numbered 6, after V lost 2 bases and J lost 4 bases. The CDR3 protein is CASSYKGTGSYGYTF. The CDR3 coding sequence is TGTGCCAGCAGTTACAAGGGGACAGGCAGCTATGGCTACACCTTC.

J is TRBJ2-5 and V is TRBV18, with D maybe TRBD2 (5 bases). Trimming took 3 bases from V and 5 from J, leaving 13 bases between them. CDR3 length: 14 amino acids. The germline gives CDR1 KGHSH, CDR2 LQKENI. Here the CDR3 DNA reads TGTGCCAGCTCACCCCCTGAGGGCCTGGAGACCCAGTACTTC. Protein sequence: CASSPPEGLETQYF.

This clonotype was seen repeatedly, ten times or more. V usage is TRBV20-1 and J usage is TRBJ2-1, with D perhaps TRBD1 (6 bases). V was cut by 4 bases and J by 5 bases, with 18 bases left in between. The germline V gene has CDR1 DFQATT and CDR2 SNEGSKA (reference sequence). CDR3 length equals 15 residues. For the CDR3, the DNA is TGCAGTGCTAACCGGAGAGGGGGATTCAACAATGAGCAGTTCTTC. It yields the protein CSANRRGGFNNEQFF.

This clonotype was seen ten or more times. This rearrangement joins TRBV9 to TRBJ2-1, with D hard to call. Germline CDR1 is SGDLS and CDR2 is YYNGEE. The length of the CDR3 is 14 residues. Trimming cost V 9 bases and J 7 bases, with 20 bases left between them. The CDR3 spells CATSLAVYGNEQFF. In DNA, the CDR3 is TGTGCCACATCCCTGGCGGTCTACGGGAATGAGCAGTTCTTC.

The CDR3 region is CASSRGGGKGSYGYTF. The CDR3 DNA is TGTGCCAGCAGCCGAGGGGGGGGGAAGGGGAGCTATGGCTACACCTTC. The chain recombines TRBV7-6 with TRBJ1-2; a possible D gene is TRBD1 (6 bases). Trimming took 5 bases from V and 4 from J, leaving 20 bases between them. CDR1 SGHVS and CDR2 FNYEAQ come from the germline V gene. The CDR3 runs to 16 residues.

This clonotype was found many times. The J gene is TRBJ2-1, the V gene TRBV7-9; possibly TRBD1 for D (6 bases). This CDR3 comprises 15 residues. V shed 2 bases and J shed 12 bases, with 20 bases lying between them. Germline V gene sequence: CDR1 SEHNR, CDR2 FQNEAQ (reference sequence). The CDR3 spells CASSLSGQSWIGQFF. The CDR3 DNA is TGTGCCAGCAGCTTAAGTGGACAGTCCTGGATTGGGCAGTTCTTC.

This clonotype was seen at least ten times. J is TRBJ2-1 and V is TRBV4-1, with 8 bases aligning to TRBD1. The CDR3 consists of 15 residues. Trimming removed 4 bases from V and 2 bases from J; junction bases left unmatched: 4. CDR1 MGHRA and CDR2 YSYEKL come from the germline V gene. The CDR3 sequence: CASSLEDRAYNEQFF. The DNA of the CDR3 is TGCGCCAGCAGCCTGGAGGACAGGGCCTACAATGAGCAGTTCTTC.

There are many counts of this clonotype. CDR3 coding DNA: TGTGCCTGGGGAGGGGGAAATCAGCCCCAGCATTTT. Translating gives CAWGGGNQPQHF. This chain links TRBV7-9 with TRBJ1-5, with a tentative D call TRBD1 (6 bases). CDR3 length equals 12 residues. Looked up from germline, CDR1 is SEHNR and CDR2 is FQNEAQ (reference sequence). Trimming left V 11 bases short and J 4 bases short, with 12 bases between. Full variable domain (missing parts from reference TRBV7-9 and TRBJ1-5): DTGVSQNPRHKITKRGQNVTFRCDPISEHNRLYWYRQTLGQGPEFLTYFQNEAQLEKSRLLSDRFSAERPKGSFSTLEIQRTEQGDSAMYLCAWGGGNQPQHFGDGTRLSIL.

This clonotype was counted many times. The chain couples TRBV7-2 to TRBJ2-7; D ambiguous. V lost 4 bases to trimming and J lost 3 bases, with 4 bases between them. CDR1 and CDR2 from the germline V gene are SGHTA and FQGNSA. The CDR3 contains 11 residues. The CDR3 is CASSSLYEQYF. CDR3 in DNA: TGTGCCAGCAGCTCCCTCTACGAGCAGTACTTC.

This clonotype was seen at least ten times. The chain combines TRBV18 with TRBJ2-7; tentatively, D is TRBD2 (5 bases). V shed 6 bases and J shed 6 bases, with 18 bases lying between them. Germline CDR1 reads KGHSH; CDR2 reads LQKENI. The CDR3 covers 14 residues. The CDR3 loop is CASSEDSTGPEQYF. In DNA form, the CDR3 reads TGTGCCAGCTCGGAGGACTCCACGGGTCCCGAGCAGTACTTC.

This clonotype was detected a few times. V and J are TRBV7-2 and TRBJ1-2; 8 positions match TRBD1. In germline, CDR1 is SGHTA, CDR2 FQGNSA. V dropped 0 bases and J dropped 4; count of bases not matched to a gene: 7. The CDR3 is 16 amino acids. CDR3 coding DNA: TGTGCCAGCAGCTTAGCGGCACAGGGGGTCGGCTATGGCTACACCTTC. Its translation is CASSLAAQGVGYGYTF.

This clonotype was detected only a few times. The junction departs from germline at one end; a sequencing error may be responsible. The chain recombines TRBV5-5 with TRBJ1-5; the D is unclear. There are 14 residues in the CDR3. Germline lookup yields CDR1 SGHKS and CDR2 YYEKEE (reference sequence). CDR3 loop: CASSLRQVGQPQNF. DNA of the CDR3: TGTGCCAGCAGCTTGAGGCAGGTTGGTCAGCCCCAGAATTTT. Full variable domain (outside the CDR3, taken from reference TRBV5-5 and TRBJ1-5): DAGVTQSPTHLIKTRGQQVTLRCSPISGHKSVSWYQQVLGQGPQFIFQYYEKEERGRGNFPDRFSARQFPNYSSELNVNALLLGDSALYLCASSLRQVGQPQNFGDGTRLSIL.